This T cell receptor beta chain was captured in a study of blood T cells in healthy people across ages. General observations from the study: Whereas aged donors had fewer naive CD4+ cells, long-lived donors had more of them and higher diversity.

As regards this clonotype: What it binds is not known.

A J-beta primer mix and a sample-barcoded 5' primer were used in a second PCR of roughly 6 to 12 cycles. TCRdb reprocessed the 5' RACE reads via MiXCR and lists one record per CDR3 protein. In the table there are about 1.8 million distinct CDR3 sequences, just under 50% of which are singletons. The V and J ends lost 8 bases and 4 bases, in that order; junction bases with no gene match: 16. Looked up from germline, CDR1 is MDHEN and CDR2 is SYDVKM. This CDR3 comprises 16 residues. What was sequenced was blood. This clonotype was obtained from a middle-aged woman in good health. The genes are TRBV28 and TRBJ2-5; TRBD2 matches 7 bases. CDR3 in amino acids: CASHPRTRGRAETQYF. CDR3 nucleotide sequence: TGTGCCAGCCACCCACGAACGCGGGGGAGGGCAGAGACCCAGTACTTC.